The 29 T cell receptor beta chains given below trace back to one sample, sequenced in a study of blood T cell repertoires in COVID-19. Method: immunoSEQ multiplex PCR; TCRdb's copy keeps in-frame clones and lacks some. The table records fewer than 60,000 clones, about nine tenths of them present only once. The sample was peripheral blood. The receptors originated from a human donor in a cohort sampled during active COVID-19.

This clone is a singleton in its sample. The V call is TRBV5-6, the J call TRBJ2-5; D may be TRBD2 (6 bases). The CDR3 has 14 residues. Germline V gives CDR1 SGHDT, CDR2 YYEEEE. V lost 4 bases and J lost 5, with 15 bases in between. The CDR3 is CASSRDPAGETQYF. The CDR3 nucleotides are TGTGCCAGCAGCCGGGACCCGGCGGGGGAGACCCAGTACTTC.

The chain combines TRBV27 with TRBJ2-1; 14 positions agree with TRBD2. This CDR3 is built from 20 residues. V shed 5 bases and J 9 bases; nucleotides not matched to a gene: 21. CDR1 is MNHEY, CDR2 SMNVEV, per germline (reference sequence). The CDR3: CASSLVPDRVPTSGRGEQFF. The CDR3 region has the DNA TGTGCCAGCAGTCTGGTGCCGGACAGGGTACCGACTAGCGGGAGGGGTGAGCAGTTCTTC.

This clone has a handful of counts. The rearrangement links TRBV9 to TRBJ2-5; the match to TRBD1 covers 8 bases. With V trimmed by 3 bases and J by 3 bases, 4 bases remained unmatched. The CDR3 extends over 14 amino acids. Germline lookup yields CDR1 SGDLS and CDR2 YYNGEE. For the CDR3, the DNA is TGTGCCAGCAGCGGCGGGACAGGAGAAGAGACCCAGTACTTC. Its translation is CASSGGTGEETQYF.

The CDR3 protein is CASSRLAGGDHEQYF. The CDR3 DNA sequence: TGTGCCAGTAGTAGGCTAGCGGGAGGCGACCACGAGCAGTACTTC. The chain has TRBV19 and TRBJ2-7, with TRBD2 matching over 11 bases. Germline CDR1 reads LNHDA; CDR2 reads SQIVND (reference sequence). Unmatched junction bases numbered 7, after V lost 4 bases and J lost 5 bases. CDR3 length: 15 amino acids.

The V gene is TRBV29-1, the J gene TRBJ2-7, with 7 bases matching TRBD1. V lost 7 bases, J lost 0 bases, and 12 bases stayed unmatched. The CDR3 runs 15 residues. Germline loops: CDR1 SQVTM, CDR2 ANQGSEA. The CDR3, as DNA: TGCAGCGCTGCACACACAGGGGCTTTCTCCTACGAGCAGTACGTC. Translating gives CSAAHTGAFSYEQYV.

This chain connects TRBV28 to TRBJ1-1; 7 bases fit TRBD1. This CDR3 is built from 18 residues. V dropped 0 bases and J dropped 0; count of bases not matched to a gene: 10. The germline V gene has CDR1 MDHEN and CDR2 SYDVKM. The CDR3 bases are TGTGCCAGCAGTTTATGGGTACAGGGGATTGGGATGAACACTGAAGCTTTCTTT. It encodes CASSLWVQGIGMNTEAFF.

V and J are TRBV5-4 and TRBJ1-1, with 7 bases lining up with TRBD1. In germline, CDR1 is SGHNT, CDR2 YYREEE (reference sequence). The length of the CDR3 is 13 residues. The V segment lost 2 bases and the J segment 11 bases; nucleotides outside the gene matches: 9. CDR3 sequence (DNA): TGTGCCAGCAGCTTAAGGCAGGGGGAGGTGGCTTTCTTT. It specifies CASSLRQGEVAFF.

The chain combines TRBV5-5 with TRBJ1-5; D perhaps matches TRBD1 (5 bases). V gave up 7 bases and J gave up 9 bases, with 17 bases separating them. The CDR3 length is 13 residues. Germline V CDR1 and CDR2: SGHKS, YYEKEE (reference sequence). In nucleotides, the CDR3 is TGTGCCAGCGGTCGGGGGTTCGGCTCGCCCCAGCATTTT. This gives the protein CASGRGFGSPQHF.

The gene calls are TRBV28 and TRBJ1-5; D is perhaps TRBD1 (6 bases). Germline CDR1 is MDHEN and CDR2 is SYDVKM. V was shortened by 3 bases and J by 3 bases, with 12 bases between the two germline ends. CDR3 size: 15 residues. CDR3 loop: CASSFVDRSNQPQHF. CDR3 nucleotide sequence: TGTGCCAGCAGTTTTGTCGACAGGTCCAATCAGCCCCAGCATTTT.

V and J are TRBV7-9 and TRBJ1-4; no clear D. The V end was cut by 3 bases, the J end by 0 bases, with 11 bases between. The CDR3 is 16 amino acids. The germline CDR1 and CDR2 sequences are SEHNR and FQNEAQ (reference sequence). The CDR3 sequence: CASSFGLGATNEKLFF. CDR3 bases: TGTGCCAGCAGCTTCGGTCTCGGGGCAACTAATGAAAAACTGTTTTTT.

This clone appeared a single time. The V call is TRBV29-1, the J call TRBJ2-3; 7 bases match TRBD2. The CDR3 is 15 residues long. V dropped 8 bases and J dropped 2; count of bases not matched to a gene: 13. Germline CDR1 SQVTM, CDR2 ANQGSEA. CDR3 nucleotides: TGCAGCATGATATTCTGGGAGGGCCACACAGATACGCAGTATTTT. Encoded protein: CSMIFWEGHTDTQYF.

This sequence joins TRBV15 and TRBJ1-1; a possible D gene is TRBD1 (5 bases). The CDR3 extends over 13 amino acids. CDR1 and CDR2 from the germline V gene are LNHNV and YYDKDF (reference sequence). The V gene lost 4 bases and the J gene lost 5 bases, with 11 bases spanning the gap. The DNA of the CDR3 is TGTGCCACCAGCACGGGGGAAGGGACTGAAGCTTTCTTT. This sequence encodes CATSTGEGTEAFF.

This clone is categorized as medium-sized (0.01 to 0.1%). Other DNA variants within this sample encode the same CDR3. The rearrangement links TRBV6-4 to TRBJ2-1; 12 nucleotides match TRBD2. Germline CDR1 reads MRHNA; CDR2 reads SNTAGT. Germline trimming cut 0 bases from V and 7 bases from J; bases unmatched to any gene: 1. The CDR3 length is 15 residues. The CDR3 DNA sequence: TGTGCCAGCAGTGACTCGACTAGCGGGAGTAATGAGCAGTTCTTC. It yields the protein CASSDSTSGSNEQFF.

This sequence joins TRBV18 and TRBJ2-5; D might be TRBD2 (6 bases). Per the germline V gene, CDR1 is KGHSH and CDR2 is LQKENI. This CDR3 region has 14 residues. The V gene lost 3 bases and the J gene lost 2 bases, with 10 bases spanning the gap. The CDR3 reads CASSPSSVQETQYF. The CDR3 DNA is TGTGCCAGCTCACCTTCTAGCGTTCAAGAGACCCAGTACTTC.

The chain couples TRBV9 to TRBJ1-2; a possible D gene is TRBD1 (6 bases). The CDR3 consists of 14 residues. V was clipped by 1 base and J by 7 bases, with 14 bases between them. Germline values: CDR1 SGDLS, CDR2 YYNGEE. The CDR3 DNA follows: TGTGCCAGCAGCGTACGCGGGGGCGACGGTGGCTACACCTTC. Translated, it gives CASSVRGGDGGYTF.

CDR3 bases: TGTGCCAGCAGTGAGTTTAGTGAGCAGTTCTTC. Translation gives CASSEFSEQFF. The chain employs TRBV6-1 and TRBJ2-1; no clear D. The CDR3 is 11 amino acids. Germline V gene data show CDR1 as MNHNS and CDR2 as SASEGT. V was pared by 3 bases and J by 9 bases, with 6 bases between.

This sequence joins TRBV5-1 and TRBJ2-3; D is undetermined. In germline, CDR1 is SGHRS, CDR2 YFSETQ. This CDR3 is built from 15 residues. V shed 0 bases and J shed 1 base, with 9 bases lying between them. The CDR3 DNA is TGCGCCAGCAGCTTGGATAGGCAGGGCACAGATACGCAGTATTTT. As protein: CASSLDRQGTDTQYF.

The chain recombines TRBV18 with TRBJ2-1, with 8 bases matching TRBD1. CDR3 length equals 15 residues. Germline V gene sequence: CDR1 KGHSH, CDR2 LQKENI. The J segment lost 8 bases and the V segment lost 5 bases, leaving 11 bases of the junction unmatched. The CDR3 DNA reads TGTGCCAGCTCATCCGGACAGGGTCCGGAGTATGAGCAGTTCTTC. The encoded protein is CASSSGQGPEYEQFF.

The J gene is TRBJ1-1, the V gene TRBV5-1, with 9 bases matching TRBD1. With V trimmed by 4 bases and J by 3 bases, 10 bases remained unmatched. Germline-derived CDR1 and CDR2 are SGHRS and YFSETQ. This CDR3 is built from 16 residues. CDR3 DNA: TGCGCCAGCAGCCCCGGCCAACAGGGGGCCTACACTGAAGCTTTCTTT. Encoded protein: CASSPGQQGAYTEAFF.

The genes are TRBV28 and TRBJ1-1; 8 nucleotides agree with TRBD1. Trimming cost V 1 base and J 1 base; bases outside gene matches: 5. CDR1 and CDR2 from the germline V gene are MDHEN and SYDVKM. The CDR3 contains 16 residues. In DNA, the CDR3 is TGTGCCAGCAGTTTATCAGGGGGCGGAGGGAACACTGAAGCTTTCTTT. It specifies CASSLSGGGGNTEAFF.

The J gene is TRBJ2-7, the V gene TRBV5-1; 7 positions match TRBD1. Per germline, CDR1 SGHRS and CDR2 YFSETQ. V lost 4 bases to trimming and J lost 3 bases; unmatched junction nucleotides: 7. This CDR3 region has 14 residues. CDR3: CASSVQGQNYEQYF. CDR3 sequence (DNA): TGCGCCAGCAGCGTACAGGGACAGAACTACGAGCAGTACTTC.

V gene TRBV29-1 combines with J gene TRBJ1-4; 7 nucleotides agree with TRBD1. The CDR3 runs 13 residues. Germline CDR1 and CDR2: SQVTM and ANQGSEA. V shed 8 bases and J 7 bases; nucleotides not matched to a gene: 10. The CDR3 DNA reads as TGCAGCCTCAGACAGGGCTTCTTTGAAAAACTGTTTTTT. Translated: CSLRQGFFEKLFF.

The CDR3 DNA follows: TGTGCCAGCAGCCGGAATATCCTAGCGGGGGGATTTAATACCGGGGAGCTGTTTTTT. Protein product: CASSRNILAGGFNTGELFF. The chain recombines TRBV5-8 with TRBJ2-2, with 11 bases matching TRBD2. Germline-derived CDR1 and CDR2 are SGHTS and YDEGEE. The CDR3 is 19 residues long. With 4 bases clipped from V and 5 bases from J, the junction kept 16 bases outside the gene matches.

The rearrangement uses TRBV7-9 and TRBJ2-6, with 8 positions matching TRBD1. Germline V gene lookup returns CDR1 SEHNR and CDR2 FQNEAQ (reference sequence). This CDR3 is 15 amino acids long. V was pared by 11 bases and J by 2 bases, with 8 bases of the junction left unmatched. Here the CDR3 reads CAAFRTGTGANVLTF. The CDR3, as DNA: TGTGCCGCGTTCAGGACAGGGACTGGGGCCAACGTCCTGACTTTC.

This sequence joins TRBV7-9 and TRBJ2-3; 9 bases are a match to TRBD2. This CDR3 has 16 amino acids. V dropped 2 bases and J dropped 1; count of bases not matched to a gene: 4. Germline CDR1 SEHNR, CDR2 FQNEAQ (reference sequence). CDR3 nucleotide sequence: TGTGCCAGCAGCTTACTGGCTAGCGGGGGCACAGATACGCAGTATTTT. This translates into CASSLLASGGTDTQYF.

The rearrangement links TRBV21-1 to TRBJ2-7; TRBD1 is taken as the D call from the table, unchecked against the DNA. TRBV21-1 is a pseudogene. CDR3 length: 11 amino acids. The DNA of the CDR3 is TGTGCCAGCAGCATCAACTACGAGCAGTACTTC. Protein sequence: CASSINYEQYF.

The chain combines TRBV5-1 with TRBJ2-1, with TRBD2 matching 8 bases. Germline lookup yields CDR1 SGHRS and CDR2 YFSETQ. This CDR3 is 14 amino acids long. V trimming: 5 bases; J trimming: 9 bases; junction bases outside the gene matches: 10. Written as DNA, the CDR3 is TGCGCCAGCAGTTCCGGGACTAGGGGAACTGAGCAGTTCTTC. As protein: CASSSGTRGTEQFF.

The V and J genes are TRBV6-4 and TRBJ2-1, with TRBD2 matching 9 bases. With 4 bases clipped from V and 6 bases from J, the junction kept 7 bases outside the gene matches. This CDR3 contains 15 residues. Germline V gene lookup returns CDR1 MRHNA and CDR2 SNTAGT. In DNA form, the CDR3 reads TGTGCCAGCAGTGTTGTTAGCGGGAGTACCAATGAGCAGTTCTTC. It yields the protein CASSVVSGSTNEQFF.

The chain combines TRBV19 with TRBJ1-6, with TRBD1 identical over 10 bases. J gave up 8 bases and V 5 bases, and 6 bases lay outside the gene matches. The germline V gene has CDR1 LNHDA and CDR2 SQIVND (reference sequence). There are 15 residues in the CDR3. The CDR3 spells CASSVGDRGHSPLHF. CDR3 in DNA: TGTGCCAGTAGTGTCGGCGACAGGGGGCATTCACCCCTCCACTTT.